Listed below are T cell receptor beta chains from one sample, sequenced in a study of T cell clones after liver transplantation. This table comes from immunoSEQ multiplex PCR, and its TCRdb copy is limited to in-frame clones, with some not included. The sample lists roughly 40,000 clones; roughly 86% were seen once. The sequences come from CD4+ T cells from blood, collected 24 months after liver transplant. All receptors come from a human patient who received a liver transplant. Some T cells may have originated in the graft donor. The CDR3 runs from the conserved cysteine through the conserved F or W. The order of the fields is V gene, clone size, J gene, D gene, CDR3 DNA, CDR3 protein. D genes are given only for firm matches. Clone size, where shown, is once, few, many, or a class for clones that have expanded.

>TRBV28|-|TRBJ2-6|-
TGTGCCAGCAGTCCCCCGGGCCGAGCACTTGGGGCCAACGTCCTGACTTTC
CASSPPGRALGANVLTF
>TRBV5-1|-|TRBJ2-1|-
TGCGCCAGCAGCTTGGTAAGGTTCTCCTACAATGAGCAGTTCTTC
CASSLVRFSYNEQFF
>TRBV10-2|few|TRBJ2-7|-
TGCGCCAGCAGTGAGAGGCCCGACGAGCAGTACTTC
CASSERPDEQYF
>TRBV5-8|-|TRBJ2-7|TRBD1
TGTGCCAGCAGCTTGCCGGGACAGGGGGTCTACGAGCAGTACTTC
CASSLPGQGVYEQYF
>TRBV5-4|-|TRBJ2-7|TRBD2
TGTGCCAGCAGCAAACTAGCGGGGGCCACCTACGAGCAGTACTTC
CASSKLAGATYEQYF
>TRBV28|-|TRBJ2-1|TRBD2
TGTGCCAGCAGGCCGATTAGCGGGAGGGCGAGTAGTGAGCAGTTCTTC
CASRPISGRASSEQFF
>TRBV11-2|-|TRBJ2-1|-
TGTGCCAGCAGCTTAGAGGGAAGCCACAATGAGCAGTTCTTC
CASSLEGSHNEQFF
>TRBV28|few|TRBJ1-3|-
TGTGCCAGTTTACAGGGTTGGGGAAACACCATATATTTT
CASLQGWGNTIYF
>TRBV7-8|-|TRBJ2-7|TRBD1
TGTGCCAGCAGCTTAGGGGGACAGAGCAGCTACGAGCAGTACTTC
CASSLGGQSSYEQYF
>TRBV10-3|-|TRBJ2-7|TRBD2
TGTGCCATCAGTGAGTTGGGGACTAGTCTGAGGGAGCAGTACTTC
CAISELGTSLREQYF
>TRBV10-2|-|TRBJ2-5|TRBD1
TGCGCCAGCAGCTACCCAAGACAGGGTGGAGAGACCCAGTACTTC
CASSYPRQGGETQYF
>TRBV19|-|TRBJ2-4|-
TGTGCCAGTAGTGCGGACGGACAAAACATTCAGTACTTC
CASSADGQNIQYF
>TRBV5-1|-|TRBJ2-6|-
TGCGCCAGCAGCAGGGCGCCAGGGGCTGGGGCCAACGTCCTGACTTTC
CASSRAPGAGANVLTF
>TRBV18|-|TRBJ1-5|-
TGTGCCAGCTCCGGGGATCGGAGCAATCAGCCCCAGCATTTT
CASSGDRSNQPQHF
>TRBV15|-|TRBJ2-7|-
TGTGCCACCAGGCTTTCTACCGGGAGAGACTACGAGCAGTACTTC
CATRLSTGRDYEQYF
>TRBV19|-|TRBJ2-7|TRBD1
TGTGCCAGTAGTATCGGCCGACAGGGGAGCCACGAGCAGTACTTC
CASSIGRQGSHEQYF
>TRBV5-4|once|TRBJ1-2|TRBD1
TGTGCCAGCAGCTTGGGTGGACAGGGAGGGTTGGACTATGGCTACACCTTC
CASSLGGQGGLDYGYTF
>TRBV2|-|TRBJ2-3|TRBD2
TGTGCCAGCAGTGTGGGTAGCGGGGGGTACACAGATACGCAGTATTTT
CASSVGSGGYTDTQYF
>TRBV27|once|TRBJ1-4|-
TGTGCCAGCAGTCCCCGGAGGAATGAAAAACTGTTTTTT
CASSPRRNEKLFF
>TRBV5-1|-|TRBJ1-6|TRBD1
TGCGCCAGCAGCCCGGGGACAGGGCCGGAATCACCCCTCCACTTT
CASSPGTGPESPLHF
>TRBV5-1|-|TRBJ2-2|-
TGCGCCAGCAGCTACTCGAAGGGGTCCAGGGAGCTGTTTTTT
CASSYSKGSRELFF
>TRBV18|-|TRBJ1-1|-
TGTGCCAGCTCACCACGATCCGGGACACCGAACACTGAAGCTTTCTTT
CASSPRSGTPNTEAFF
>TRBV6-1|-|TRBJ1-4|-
TGTGCCAGCAGTGAACTACCAACTAATGAAAAACTGTTTTTT
CASSELPTNEKLFF
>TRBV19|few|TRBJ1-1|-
TGTGCCAGTAGTACTCAGGCTGAAGCTTTCTTT
CASSTQAEAFF
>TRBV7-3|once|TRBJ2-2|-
TGTGCCAGCAGCTTAAAAAGGGCCGGGGAGCTGTTTTTT
CASSLKRAGELFF
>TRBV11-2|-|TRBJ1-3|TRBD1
TGTGCCAGCAGCTTAATTCCGGCAGGGGGTCTAGGAAACACCATATATTTT
CASSLIPAGGLGNTIYF
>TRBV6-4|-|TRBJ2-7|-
TGTGCCAGCAGGTCCACACCCGTCAAGCAGTACTTC
CASRSTPVKQYF
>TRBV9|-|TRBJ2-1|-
TGTGCCAGCAGCGTCTCCCCGATGGGGCTCGGGGATGAGCAGTTCTTC
CASSVSPMGLGDEQFF
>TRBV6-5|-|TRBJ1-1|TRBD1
TGTGCCAGCAGCCCGGGACAGCAGAACACTGAAGCTTTCTTT
CASSPGQQNTEAFF
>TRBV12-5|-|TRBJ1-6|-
TGTGCTAGTGGTTTGGTGACCGGTTATAATTCACCCCTCCACTTT
CASGLVTGYNSPLHF
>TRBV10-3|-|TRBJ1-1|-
TGTGCCATCAGTGAGGGTGGCACTGAAGCTTTCTTT
CAISEGGTEAFF
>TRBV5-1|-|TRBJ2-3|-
TGCGCCAGCAGCCAAGGGACCACAGATACGCAGTATTTT
CASSQGTTDTQYF
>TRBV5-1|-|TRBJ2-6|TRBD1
TGCGCCAGCAGCTCCAATCCAGGGGGCGTCTCTGGGGCCAACGTCCTGACTTTC
CASSSNPGGVSGANVLTF
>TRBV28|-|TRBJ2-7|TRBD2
TGTGCCAGCGGACCCGGGACTAGCGGGAGATATGAGCAGTACTTC
CASGPGTSGRYEQYF
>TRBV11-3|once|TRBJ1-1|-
TGTGCCAGCAGCTCAGCCAGATACACTGAAGCTTTCTTT
CASSSARYTEAFF
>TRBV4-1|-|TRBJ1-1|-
TGCGCCAGCAGCCAAGACTGGGGGATGGGTGAAGCTTTCTTT
CASSQDWGMGEAFF
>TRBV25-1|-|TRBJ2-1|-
TGTGCCAGCAGTGACCTGAGTGAGAAGCGCAATGAGCAGTTCTTC
CASSDLSEKRNEQFF
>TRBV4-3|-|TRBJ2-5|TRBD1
TGCGCCAGCAGCCTTGACGGGACAGGGGAGACCCAGTACTTC
CASSLDGTGETQYF
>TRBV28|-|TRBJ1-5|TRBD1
TGTGCCAGCAGATCAACAGGGGCCAATCAGCCCCAGCATTTT
CASRSTGANQPQHF
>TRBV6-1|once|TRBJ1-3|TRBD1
TGTGCCAGCAGAGAATGGACAGGGACCTCTGGAAACACCATATATTTT
CASREWTGTSGNTIYF
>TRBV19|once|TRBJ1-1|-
TGTGCCAGTATGACCAACCTGAACACTGAAGCTTTCTTT
CASMTNLNTEAFF
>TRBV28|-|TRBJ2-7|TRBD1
TGTGCCAGCACTTCAGAGGGGACAGGGGGCGGCGAGCAGTACTTC
CASTSEGTGGGEQYF
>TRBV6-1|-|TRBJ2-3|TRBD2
TGTGCCAGCAGTGATCAGGCGGGGGGCGGGGCAGATACGCAGTATTTT
CASSDQAGGGADTQYF
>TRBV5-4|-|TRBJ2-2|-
TGTGCCAGCTTCAGCTTCACGGGGCTCGGGGAGCTGTTTTTT
CASFSFTGLGELFF
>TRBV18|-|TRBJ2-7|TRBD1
TGTGCCAGCTCACCCCCGGGACAGGTAAACGAGCAGTACTTC
CASSPPGQVNEQYF
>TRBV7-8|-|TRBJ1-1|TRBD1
TGTGCCAGCAGCCTACGGACAGGGGTGACGGCTTTCTTT
CASSLRTGVTAFF
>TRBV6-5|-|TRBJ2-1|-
TGTGCCAGCAGTTATGAGGGTTTTTCGTTTAATGAGCAGTTCTTC
CASSYEGFSFNEQFF
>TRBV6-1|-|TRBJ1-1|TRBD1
TGTGCCAGCAGTACACAGGGGGGAGGAGAAGCTTTCTTT
CASSTQGGGEAFF
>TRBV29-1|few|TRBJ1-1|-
TGCAGCCATACGTGGGGGAACACTGAAGCTTTCTTT
CSHTWGNTEAFF
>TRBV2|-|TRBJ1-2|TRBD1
TGTGCCAGCGCGTCTGGGGGACAGGGAAACCATGGCTACACCTTC
CASASGGQGNHGYTF
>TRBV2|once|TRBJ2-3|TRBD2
TGTGCCAGCAGTGTAGCGGGAGGGAGGAGAGATACGCAGTATTTT
CASSVAGGRRDTQYF
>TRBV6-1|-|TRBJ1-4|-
TGTGCCAGCAGTGAACCAGCAACTAATGAAAAACTGTTTTTT
CASSEPATNEKLFF
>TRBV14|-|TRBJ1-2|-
TGTGCCAGCAGCCAAGTCATGGGCCTTGGGGGCTACACCTTC
CASSQVMGLGGYTF
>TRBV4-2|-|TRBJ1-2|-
TGTGCCAGCAGCCAAGATTGGGGTTCCCTCTATGGCTACACCTTC
CASSQDWGSLYGYTF
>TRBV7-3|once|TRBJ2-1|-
TGTGCCAGCAGCCTTCAACCAGGGGATGAGCAGTTCTTC
CASSLQPGDEQFF